The 21 T cell receptor beta chains listed next were all sequenced from one sample in a study of CD8 T cells in Susac syndrome. With random hexamers, 0.5 to 1 ug RNA was reverse transcribed. TCRdb ran MiXCR on the immunoSEQ multiplex PCR reads and lists one entry per CDR3 protein. The table records about 210,000 distinct CDR3 sequences, roughly 96% of them present only once. Sequenced material: CD4+ T cells from PBMCs. The source is a human donor with multiple sclerosis.

The V and J genes are TRBV29-1 and TRBJ2-5; 8 positions agree with TRBD2. This CDR3 is built from 12 residues. The germline gives CDR1 SQVTM, CDR2 ANQGSEA. Trimming removed 6 bases from V and 5 bases from J; junction bases left unmatched: 5. The CDR3: CSVRGGVETQYF. CDR3 nucleotide sequence: TGCAGCGTCCGGGGGGGGGTTGAGACCCAGTACTTC. Looking up the rest from reference TRBV29-1 and TRBJ2-5 gives the full variable domain: SAVISQKPSRDICQRGTSLTIQCQVDSQVTMMFWYRQQPGQSLTLIATANQGSEATYESGFVIDKFPISRPNLTFSTLTVSNMSPEDSSIYLCSVRGGVETQYFGPGTRLLVL.

The V and J genes are TRBV6-1 and TRBJ2-4; D might be TRBD1 or TRBD2, each matching 5 bases. From germline, CDR1 is MNHNS and CDR2 SASEGT. The CDR3 spans 16 residues. Trimming cost V 6 bases and J 0 bases, with 15 bases left between them. CDR3 nucleotides: TGTGCCAGCAGAATCGGGGCAGATCTAGCCAAAAACATTCAGTACTTC. This sequence encodes CASRIGADLAKNIQYF.

V usage is TRBV27 and J usage is TRBJ1-4; D not certain. This CDR3 is built from 16 residues. The V gene's germline CDR1 is MNHEY and CDR2 SMNVEV (reference sequence). Trimming took off 4 bases at V and 0 bases at J, with 12 bases between the two ends. This CDR3 is CASSSYPRTTNEKLFF. The CDR3 DNA reads TGTGCCAGCAGTTCCTACCCTCGGACAACTAATGAAAAACTGTTTTTT. Supplemented by reference TRBV27 and TRBJ1-4, the full variable domain reads EAQVTQNPRYLITVTGKKLTVTCSQNMNHEYMSWYRQDPGLGLRQIYYSMNVEVTDKGDVPEGYKVSRKEKRNFPLILESPSPNQTSLYFCASSSYPRTTNEKLFFGSGTQLSVL.

The rearrangement uses TRBV6-1 and TRBJ1-6; D might be TRBD1 (5 bases). CDR3 length: 15 amino acids. Deletions cut 6 bases from V and 4 bases from J, with 13 bases between. The germline CDR1 and CDR2 sequences are MNHNS and SASEGT. CDR3 in amino acids: CASSLRDGYNSPLHF. CDR3 bases: TGTGCCAGCAGCCTCCGGGACGGTTATAATTCACCCCTCCACTTT.

The chain is built from TRBV20-1 and TRBJ2-3; TRBD2 agrees at 13 bases. This CDR3 is 13 amino acids long. Germline V gene lookup returns CDR1 DFQATT and CDR2 SNEGSKA (reference sequence). The CDR3 DNA reads as TGCGGGGGACTAGCGGGGACCACAGATACGCAGTATTTT. Its protein product is CGGLAGTTDTQYF.

DNA of the CDR3: TGTGCCAGCAGCTTCGGGGCGAACACTGAAGCTTTCTTT. Protein product: CASSFGANTEAFF. The chain recombines TRBV7-9 with TRBJ1-1; D is possibly TRBD1 (5 bases). The germline V gene encodes CDR1 SEHNR and CDR2 FQNEAQ (reference sequence). V was cut by 3 bases and J by 1 base, with 6 bases left in between. The CDR3 extends over 13 amino acids. The full variable domain, rest sourced from reference TRBV7-9 and TRBJ1-1, is DTGVSQNPRHKITKRGQNVTFRCDPISEHNRLYWYRQTLGQGPEFLTYFQNEAQLEKSRLLSDRFSAERPKGSFSTLEIQRTEQGDSAMYLCASSFGANTEAFFGQGTRLTVV.

Remarks on this clonotype: One end of the junction fails to match germline, which may point to a read error. V is TRBV5-1 and J is TRBJ2-3, with 8 bases matching TRBD1. The length of the CDR3 is 11 residues. The germline CDR1 and CDR2 sequences are SGHRS and YFSETQ. The CDR3 nucleotides read TGCGCCAGCAGCTTGGGGGACAGGTGGAAATTT. Protein sequence: CASSLGDRWKF.

This clonotype was counted a single time. The rearrangement links TRBV24-1 to TRBJ2-1; TRBD1 matches at 9 bases. From germline, CDR1 is KGHDR and CDR2 SFDVKD. V trimming: 4 bases; J trimming: 9 bases; junction bases outside the gene matches: 3. The CDR3 has 13 amino acids. The CDR3 loop reads CATSELDRGEQFF. CDR3 in DNA: TGTGCCACCAGTGAGCTGGACAGGGGTGAGCAGTTCTTC.

This clonotype occurred once. This sequence joins TRBV9 and TRBJ1-5; weak D call: TRBD1 (5 bases). The CDR3 is 13 amino acids. Per germline, CDR1 SGDLS and CDR2 YYNGEE. The V end was cut by 1 base, the J end by 7 bases, with 9 bases between. DNA of the CDR3: TGTGCCAGCAGCGTACAGGGAGGGCAGCCCCAGCATTTT. It translates to CASSVQGGQPQHF.

The chain joins TRBV4-1 to TRBJ1-5; D not resolved. Trimming left V 0 bases short and J 2 bases short, with 11 bases between. The CDR3 is 16 amino acids. Germline CDR1 MGHRA, CDR2 YSYEKL. The CDR3 coding sequence is TGCGCCAGCAGCCAAGATCCCAGCGGTGGCAATCAGCCCCAGCATTTT. Amino acids: CASSQDPSGGNQPQHF.

This chain joins TRBV29-1 and TRBJ1-2; D call uncertain. Germline V gives CDR1 SQVTM, CDR2 ANQGSEA. This CDR3 is 14 amino acids long. V was trimmed by 5 bases and J by 0 bases, leaving 13 bases between them. The DNA of the CDR3 is TGCAGCGTTCCCCCCACGATAACTAACTATGGCTACACCTTC. Amino acid sequence: CSVPPTITNYGYTF.

The gene calls are TRBV25-1 and TRBJ2-1; TRBD1 aligns across 8 bases. Looked up from germline, CDR1 is MGHDK and CDR2 is SYGVNS. The CDR3 sequence is 13 residues long. The V gene end was trimmed by 6 bases and the J gene end by 7 bases; junction bases not matched to a gene: 5. The DNA of the CDR3 is TGTGCCAGCAGGAGGACAGGGATGAATGAGCAGTTCTTC. Translating it yields CASRRTGMNEQFF.

The gene calls are TRBV29-1 and TRBJ2-3; D is possibly TRBD1 (5 bases). The CDR3 covers 16 residues. Germline CDR1 is SQVTM and CDR2 is ANQGSEA. V lost 1 base and J lost 1, with 15 bases in between. The CDR3 nucleotides read TGCAGCGTTGAAGTTGGCAGGGTAAAGGGCACAGATACGCAGTATTTT. Its protein is CSVEVGRVKGTDTQYF.

The chain recombines TRBV20-1 with TRBJ1-1, with D hard to call. With 0 bases removed from V and 7 bases from J, the gap between germline ends came to 6 bases. Germline CDR1 DFQATT, CDR2 SNEGSKA (reference sequence). The CDR3 loop spans 11 amino acids. CDR3 residues: CSARDDGEAFF. The CDR3 DNA is TGCAGTGCTAGAGATGACGGTGAAGCTTTCTTT.

CDR3 in amino acids: CSASLGLAGPPALREQYF. The CDR3 coding sequence is TGCAGTGCTAGCCTGGGACTAGCGGGTCCCCCGGCACTACGCGAGCAGTACTTC. This rearrangement joins TRBV20-1 to TRBJ2-7; TRBD2 aligns across 12 bases. The CDR3 totals 18 residues. Germline loops: CDR1 DFQATT, CDR2 SNEGSKA (reference sequence). V was pared by 3 bases and J by 6 bases, with 18 bases of the junction left unmatched.

The chain combines TRBV29-1 with TRBJ1-3; the D is unclear. This CDR3 contains 13 residues. CDR1 and CDR2 (germline): SQVTM, ANQGSEA. Between the trimmed V and J ends, which lost 2 bases and 2 bases, there was a span of 7 bases. The CDR3 reads CSVEHLAGNTIYF. CDR3 nucleotides: TGCAGCGTTGAACACCTTGCTGGAAACACCATATATTTT.

This chain joins TRBV7-3 and TRBJ1-6; D is possibly TRBD1 (5 bases). Between the trimmed V and J ends, which lost 5 bases and 7 bases, there was a span of 15 bases. Germline values: CDR1 SGHTA, CDR2 FQGTGA. The CDR3 covers 15 residues. The CDR3 loop reads CASSPSGTGNSPLHF. CDR3 in DNA: TGTGCCAGCAGCCCCTCTGGGACGGGGAATTCACCCCTCCACTTT.

V usage is TRBV30 and J usage is TRBJ2-7, with 8 bases fitting TRBD1. With V trimmed by 5 bases and J by 0 bases, 6 bases remained unmatched. The CDR3 is 14 amino acids. Germline V gene sequence: CDR1 GTSNPN, CDR2 SVGIG (reference sequence). CDR3 region: CAWGTGQASYEQYF. DNA of the CDR3: TGTGCCTGGGGGACAGGCCAAGCCTCCTACGAGCAGTACTTC. Based on the CDR3 plus reference TRBV30 and TRBJ2-7, the full variable domain is SQTIHQWPATLVQPVGSPLSLECTVEGTSNPNLYWYRQAAGRGLQLLFYSVGIGQISSEVPQNLSASRPQDRQFILSSKKLLLSDSGFYLCAWGTGQASYEQYFGPGTRLTVT.

The gene calls are TRBV20-1 and TRBJ1-2; 7 positions match TRBD1. V gave up 0 bases and J gave up 3 bases; unmatched junction bases: 10. Germline assignment: CDR1 DFQATT and CDR2 SNEGSKA (reference sequence). This CDR3 has 16 amino acids. This chain's CDR3 is CSARDLGQAAHYGYTF. The CDR3 DNA follows: TGCAGTGCTAGAGATCTTGGACAGGCAGCCCACTATGGCTACACCTTC.

The chain couples TRBV3-1 to TRBJ2-2; TRBD2 is a possible D gene (5 bases). CDR1 and CDR2 (germline): LGHDT, YNNKEL (reference sequence). The germline V and J ends were trimmed by 0 bases and 8 bases, with 16 bases remaining between them. The CDR3 is 16 residues long. CDR3: CASSQDPGSANGELFF. In nucleotides, the CDR3 is TGTGCCAGCAGCCAAGACCCGGGGAGCGCGAATGGGGAGCTGTTTTTT. The full variable domain, its missing parts supplied by reference TRBV3-1 and TRBJ2-2, is DTAVSQTPKYLVTQMGNDKSIKCEQNLGHDTMYWYKQDSKKFLKIMFSYNNKELIINETVPNRFSPKSPDKAHLNLHINSLELGDSAVYFCASSQDPGSANGELFFGEGSRLTVL.

This chain uses TRBV29-1 with TRBJ2-7; 7 nucleotides agree with TRBD1. V shed 6 bases, J shed 6 bases, and the junction held 20 bases outside the gene matches. In germline, CDR1 is SQVTM, CDR2 ANQGSEA. The CDR3 has 16 amino acids. The CDR3 DNA follows: TGCAGCGTCCCCCAGATGGAAGGGGGCGCTTCATCCGAGCAGTACTTC. Its protein is CSVPQMEGGASSEQYF.